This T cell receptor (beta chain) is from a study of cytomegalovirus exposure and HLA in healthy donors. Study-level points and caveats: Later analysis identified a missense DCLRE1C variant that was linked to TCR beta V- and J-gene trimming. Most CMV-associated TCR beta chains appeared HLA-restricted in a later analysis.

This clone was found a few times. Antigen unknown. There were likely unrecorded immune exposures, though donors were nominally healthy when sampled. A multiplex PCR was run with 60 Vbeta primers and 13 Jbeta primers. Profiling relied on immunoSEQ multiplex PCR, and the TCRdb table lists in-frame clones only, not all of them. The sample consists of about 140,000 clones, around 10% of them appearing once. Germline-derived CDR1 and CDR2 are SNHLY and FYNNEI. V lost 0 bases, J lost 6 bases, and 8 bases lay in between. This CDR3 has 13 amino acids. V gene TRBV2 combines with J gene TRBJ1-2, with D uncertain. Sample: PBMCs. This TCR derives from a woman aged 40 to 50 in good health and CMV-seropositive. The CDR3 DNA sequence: TGTGCCAGCAGTGAAGCGCTGAGGGATGGCTACACCTTC. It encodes CASSEALRDGYTF.